This entry lists 9 T cell receptor beta chains sequenced from one sample in a study of OX40 agonist ivuxolimab in advanced cancers. Some clones are missing from TCRdb's copy, which holds only in-frame ones; the method was immunoSEQ multiplex PCR. The sample lists roughly 100,000 clones, about 90% seen once, with over 4.5% in the top ten. The sequencing used CD4+ or CD8+ T cells sorted from blood, collected in a trial of the OX40 agonist ivuxolimab. The receptors were sampled from an adult with an advanced solid tumor such as melanoma, head and neck, liver or kidney cancer.

The chain employs TRBV19 and TRBJ2-1, with 7 bases matching TRBD2. Trimming cost V 10 bases and J 7 bases; bases outside gene matches: 7. Germline CDR1 reads LNHDA; CDR2 reads SQIVND (reference sequence). This CDR3 is 12 amino acids long. CDR3 in DNA: TGTGCCACCTCGCCGCGGGGGAATGAGCAGTTCTTC. Translation: CATSPRGNEQFF.

The rearrangement links TRBV11-3 to TRBJ2-3, with D perhaps given as TRBD1 or TRBD2 (6 bases each). The V gene lost 2 bases and the J gene lost 11 bases, with 17 bases spanning the gap. The CDR3 length is 14 residues. Germline V gene sequence: CDR1 SGHNT, CDR2 YENEEA. The CDR3 loop is CASSLNSGAGGQYF. In DNA form, the CDR3 reads TGTGCCAGCAGCTTAAACTCGGGGGCAGGAGGGCAGTATTTT. The whole variable domain, remainder taken from reference TRBV11-3 and TRBJ2-3, is EAGVVQSPRYKIIEKKQPVAFWCNPISGHNTLYWYLQNLGQGPELLIRYENEEAVDDSQLPKDRFSAERLKGVDSTLKIQPAELGDSAVYLCASSLNSGAGGQYFGPGTRLTVL.

The chain employs TRBV29-1 and TRBJ1-4; D gene unclear. The CDR3 covers 13 residues. Trimming shortened V by 4 bases and J by 10 bases, and 16 bases separated the two germline ends. Germline lookup yields CDR1 SQVTM and CDR2 ANQGSEA. The CDR3 region is CSVVRESSGKLFF. The CDR3 region has the DNA TGCAGCGTTGTAAGGGAATCGAGCGGAAAACTGTTTTTT.

J is TRBJ2-2 and V is TRBV4-1, with TRBD2 matching 13 bases. Germline CDR1 and CDR2: MGHRA and YSYEKL. This CDR3 spans 16 amino acids. The trim removed 5 bases at V and 5 bases at J, leaving 5 bases unmatched. The CDR3 coding sequence is TGCGCCAGCAGCAAGCAACTAGCGGGGGGGACCGGGGAGCTGTTTTTT. Amino acids: CASSKQLAGGTGELFF.

This rearrangement joins TRBV5-5 to TRBJ2-7, with 9 bases matching TRBD1. With V trimmed by 3 bases and J by 1 base, 8 bases remained unmatched. The CDR3 is made up of 16 amino acids. Germline V gene sequence: CDR1 SGHKS, CDR2 YYEKEE (reference sequence). CDR3 in amino acids: CASSWEGTGISYEQYF. The CDR3, as DNA: TGTGCCAGCAGCTGGGAAGGGACAGGGATTTCCTACGAGCAGTACTTC.

This chain uses TRBV7-8 with TRBJ2-7, with D possibly matching TRBD1 (5 bases). V shed 4 bases and J shed 2 bases, with 15 bases lying between them. Germline lookup yields CDR1 SGHVS and CDR2 FQNEAQ. The CDR3 length is 15 residues. This CDR3 reads CASSSTSTGTYEQYF. The CDR3, as DNA: TGTGCCAGCAGCTCGACGTCAACAGGCACCTACGAGCAGTACTTC. Full variable domain (rest looked up from reference TRBV7-8 and TRBJ2-7): GAGVSQSPRYKVAKRGQDVALRCDPISGHVSLFWYQQALGQGPEFLTYFQNEAQLDKSGLPSDRFFAERPEGSVSTLKIQRTQQEDSAVYLCASSSTSTGTYEQYFGPGTRLTVT.

Only one count was recorded for this clone. V gene TRBV15 combines with J gene TRBJ2-7; 7 bases match TRBD2. V dropped 1 base and J dropped 1; count of bases not matched to a gene: 4. The CDR3 covers 15 residues. The V gene's germline CDR1 is LNHNV and CDR2 YYDKDF (reference sequence). Here the CDR3 reads CATSRGGGVSYEQYF. The CDR3 region has the DNA TGTGCCACCAGCAGAGGGGGAGGGGTATCCTACGAGCAGTACTTC.

The J gene is TRBJ2-7, the V gene TRBV5-8; unclear D gene. Germline assignment: CDR1 SGHTS and CDR2 YDEGEE. The CDR3 covers 17 residues. Trimming took 0 bases from V and 4 from J, leaving 20 bases between them. The CDR3 coding sequence is TGTGCCAGCAGCTTGGCCCTGGGGTCCTATATGATATACGAGCAGTACTTC. Its translation is CASSLALGSYMIYEQYF.

The genes are TRBV10-3 and TRBJ1-1, with D possibly being TRBD1 (5 bases). The V gene's germline CDR1 is ENHRY and CDR2 SYGVKD. Trimming took off 5 bases at V and 5 bases at J, with 18 bases between the two ends. The CDR3 runs to 15 residues. Here the CDR3 DNA reads TGTGCCATCAGTCCCCTGGAGGGGAGAAGGACTGAAGCTTTCTTT. Translating gives CAISPLEGRRTEAFF.